The 23 T cell receptor beta chains given below trace back to one sample, sequenced in a study of cytomegalovirus exposure and HLA in healthy donors. A multiplex PCR was run with 60 Vbeta primers and 13 Jbeta primers. This table comes from immunoSEQ multiplex PCR, and its TCRdb copy is limited to in-frame clones, with some not included. The sample records 120,000 or so clones, roughly 71% being singletons. Sequencing was carried out using PBMCs. The origin of the receptors is a woman aged 40 to 50 in good health and CMV-seropositive.

The chain combines TRBV2 with TRBJ2-2; 7 nucleotides align to TRBD1. Germline V CDR1 and CDR2: SNHLY, FYNNEI. CDR3 length: 15 amino acids. The junction had 8 bases not matched to a gene; V was cut back by 7 bases and J by 3 bases. CDR3 DNA sequence: TGTGCCAGCATCTCCGGGACAGCCGACACCGGGGAGCTGTTTTTT. Protein: CASISGTADTGELFF.

The genes are TRBV28 and TRBJ2-7; 8 bases match TRBD2. The junction had 31 bases not matched to a gene; V was cut back by 6 bases and J by 3 bases. This CDR3 spans 22 amino acids. CDR1 is MDHEN and CDR2 is SYDVKM in the germline V gene. CDR3 amino acids: CASSSAGGLKYTFIAGHYEQYF. The CDR3 DNA follows: TGTGCCAGCAGCTCGGCCGGGGGACTTAAGTACACTTTTATAGCGGGACACTACGAGCAGTACTTC. Using reference TRBV28 and TRBJ2-7 for the parts outside the CDR3, the full variable domain is DVKVTQSSRYLVKRTGEKVFLECVQDMDHENMFWYRQDPGLGLRLIYFSYDVKMKEKGDIPEGYSVSREKKERFSLILESASTNQTSMYLCASSSAGGLKYTFIAGHYEQYFGPGTRLTVT.

The V and J genes are TRBV5-4 and TRBJ2-7, with 9 bases fitting TRBD2. Trimming removed 0 bases from V and 4 bases from J; junction bases left unmatched: 8. The CDR3 contains 16 residues. The germline V gene has CDR1 SGHNT and CDR2 YYREEE (reference sequence). The CDR3, as DNA: TGTGCCAGCAGCTTGGGGTCTAGCGGGATCGCTTACGAGCAGTACTTC. Its translation: CASSLGSSGIAYEQYF.

V is TRBV9 and J is TRBJ1-6; D gene unclear. Germline V gene lookup returns CDR1 SGDLS and CDR2 YYNGEE. CDR3 length equals 15 residues. V dropped 4 bases and J dropped 7 bases, with 15 bases sitting between them. CDR3: CASSLSSEGNSPLHF. The CDR3 region has the DNA TGTGCCAGCAGCCTGAGTTCAGAGGGCAATTCACCCCTCCACTTT.

The rearrangement uses TRBV29-1 and TRBJ1-4; tentatively, D is TRBD1 (5 bases). Germline CDR1 is SQVTM and CDR2 is ANQGSEA. The CDR3 length is 15 residues. The V end lost 2 bases, the J end lost 1 base, and 11 bases lay between the germline ends. CDR3: CSVEMGPGTNEKLFF. CDR3 sequence (DNA): TGCAGCGTTGAAATGGGGCCTGGAACTAATGAAAAACTGTTTTTT.

The rearrangement joins TRBV28 to TRBJ2-1; the D is unclear. This CDR3 spans 15 amino acids. V was shortened by 5 bases and J by 6 bases, with 17 bases between the two germline ends. Germline CDR1 reads MDHEN; CDR2 reads SYDVKM. CDR3 sequence: CASSPRRGTGNEQFF. In DNA, the CDR3 is TGTGCCAGCAGTCCCCGGCGCGGAACGGGCAATGAGCAGTTCTTC.

This clone turned up a few times. The gene calls are TRBV6-1 and TRBJ1-2; 9 nucleotides agree with TRBD1. The germline V gene encodes CDR1 MNHNS and CDR2 SASEGT. The CDR3 runs 15 residues. J was trimmed by 3 bases and V by 6 bases; bases with no gene match: 8. CDR3 loop: CASRGTGPLDYGYTF. The CDR3 nucleotides are TGTGCCAGCAGGGGGACAGGGCCATTGGACTATGGCTACACCTTC.

This clone showed up just a few times. This chain connects TRBV7-8 to TRBJ2-1; a weak D match, TRBD1 (6 bases). CDR1 is SGHVS and CDR2 is FQNEAQ in the germline V gene. The V end lost 5 bases, the J end lost 9 bases, and 17 bases lay between the germline ends. This CDR3 contains 14 residues. The CDR3 protein is CASSAGALNIEQFF. The CDR3 region has the DNA TGTGCCAGCAGCGCAGGGGCACTAAACATTGAGCAGTTCTTC.

The chain employs TRBV27 and TRBJ2-3, with 12 bases aligning to TRBD1. J was trimmed by 4 bases and V by 6 bases; bases with no gene match: 5. The CDR3 has 15 residues. Germline loops: CDR1 MNHEY, CDR2 SMNVEV (reference sequence). CDR3 protein: CASSSGTGGADTQYF. CDR3 nucleotides: TGTGCCAGCAGCTCCGGGACAGGGGGCGCAGATACGCAGTATTTT.

V usage is TRBV27 and J usage is TRBJ1-2, with 7 bases matching TRBD1. CDR3 size: 14 residues. The junction had 2 bases not matched to a gene; V was cut back by 0 bases and J by 4 bases. Germline V gives CDR1 MNHEY, CDR2 SMNVEV (reference sequence). CDR3 sequence: CASSLSAGGYGYTF. DNA for the CDR3: TGTGCCAGCAGTTTATCCGCAGGGGGCTATGGCTACACCTTC.

The chain links TRBV30 to TRBJ1-1; unclear D gene. Germline CDR1 GTSNPN, CDR2 SVGIG (reference sequence). The CDR3 loop spans 12 amino acids. V shed 1 base and J shed 12 bases, with 15 bases lying between them. The CDR3 here is CAWSDGVVGTFF. CDR3 coding DNA: TGTGCCTGGAGTGACGGGGTGGTGGGCACTTTCTTT.

This clone was counted a few times. The chain has TRBV5-5 and TRBJ1-4; 9 nucleotides match TRBD1. The CDR3 covers 18 residues. The trim removed 4 bases at V and 8 bases at J, leaving 18 bases unmatched. From germline, CDR1 is SGHKS and CDR2 YYEKEE (reference sequence). The DNA of the CDR3 is TGTGCCAGCAGCCACCTGATCCGGGACAGGGTGTCGAAGGAAAAACTGTTTTTT. Amino acid sequence: CASSHLIRDRVSKEKLFF.

The chain uses TRBV9 and TRBJ2-5; D gene ambiguous. There are 14 residues in the CDR3. The V and J ends lost 0 bases and 3 bases respectively, with 9 bases between them. Per germline, CDR1 SGDLS and CDR2 YYNGEE. In DNA, the CDR3 is TGTGCCAGCAGCGTAGAAGGTCAGGAAGAGACCCAGTACTTC. It yields the protein CASSVEGQEETQYF.

This chain connects TRBV7-2 to TRBJ2-7; D gene uncertain. Per the germline V gene, CDR1 is SGHTA and CDR2 is FQGNSA. V was shortened by 3 bases and J by 4 bases, with 4 bases between the two germline ends. The length of the CDR3 is 11 residues. This chain's CDR3 is CASSLRYEQYF. CDR3 bases: TGTGCCAGCAGCTTGCGATACGAGCAGTACTTC.

This clone was found once. The rearrangement uses TRBV19 and TRBJ2-2; 12 bases agree with TRBD1. V lost 7 bases, J lost 5 bases, and 8 bases stayed unmatched. This CDR3 is 16 amino acids long. The germline V gene encodes CDR1 LNHDA and CDR2 SQIVND (reference sequence). The CDR3 loop reads CASIPQGQGATGELFF. The CDR3 region has the DNA TGTGCCAGTATCCCCCAGGGACAGGGGGCGACCGGGGAGCTGTTTTTT.

Here the CDR3 reads CASSWKGDLRGYTF. DNA of the CDR3: TGTGCCAGCAGTTGGAAGGGGGACCTTCGCGGCTACACCTTC. This chain uses TRBV13 with TRBJ1-2; a weak D match, TRBD1 (6 bases). Between the trimmed V and J ends, which lost 6 bases and 8 bases, there was a span of 19 bases. Germline V gene sequence: CDR1 PRHDT, CDR2 FYEKMQ (reference sequence). This CDR3 has 14 amino acids.

The V gene is TRBV10-2, the J gene TRBJ1-5; 7 positions match TRBD1. This CDR3 has 17 residues. Germline CDR1 is WSHSY and CDR2 is SAAADI. After removal of 2 bases from V and 0 bases from J, the junction contained 7 bases not matched to a gene. The CDR3 nucleotides are TGCGCCAGCAGTGAGATTTGGGACAGCTATAGCAATCAGCCCCAGCATTTT. It codes for CASSEIWDSYSNQPQHF.

The count of this clone is one. This chain connects TRBV6-5 to TRBJ1-1; D ambiguous. This CDR3 contains 14 residues. V lost 8 bases and J 4 bases, leaving 17 bases between the germline ends. Germline V gives CDR1 MNHEY, CDR2 SVGAGI. The CDR3 reads CASRPGLLLTEAFF. In DNA form, the CDR3 reads TGTGCCAGCCGCCCAGGACTGCTACTCACTGAAGCTTTCTTT.

The CDR3 sequence: CASSSPGTVNYGYTF. Written as DNA, the CDR3 is TGTGCCAGCAGCTCGCCCGGGACAGTCAACTATGGCTACACCTTC. This chain joins TRBV9 and TRBJ1-2; 7 bases match TRBD1. This CDR3 spans 15 amino acids. The germline gives CDR1 SGDLS, CDR2 YYNGEE. V lost 4 bases to trimming and J lost 2 bases; unmatched junction nucleotides: 8. The whole variable domain, filled in from reference TRBV9 and TRBJ1-2, reads DSGVTQTPKHLITATGQRVTLRCSPRSGDLSVYWYQQSLDQGLQFLIQYYNGEERAKGNILERFSAQQFPDLHSELNLSSLELGDSALYFCASSSPGTVNYGYTFGSGTRLTVV.

This clone was observed a few times. This chain links TRBV2 with TRBJ2-1, with a tentative D call TRBD2 (6 bases). Per the germline V gene, CDR1 is SNHLY and CDR2 is FYNNEI. CDR3 length: 14 residues. Deletions cut 3 bases from V and 7 bases from J, with 13 bases between. DNA for the CDR3: TGTGCCAGCAGTGACAGGGTCGGACTAAATGAGCAGTTCTTC. Translation: CASSDRVGLNEQFF. The variable domain in full, with the rest retrieved from reference TRBV2 and TRBJ2-1, is EPEVTQTPSHQVTQMGQEVILRCVPISNHLYFYWYRQILGQKVEFLVSFYNNEISEKSEIFDDQFSVERPDGSNFTLKIRSTKLEDSAMYFCASSDRVGLNEQFFGPGTRLTVL.

The CDR3 DNA is TGTGCCAGCAGTCAAGGGGGAGGGAGAACCGGGGAGCTGTTTTTT. Translation gives CASSQGGGRTGELFF. The gene calls are TRBV2 and TRBJ2-2; tentatively, D is TRBD2 (7 bases). The CDR3 has 15 amino acids. CDR1 is SNHLY and CDR2 is FYNNEI in the germline V gene. V lost 5 bases and J 5 bases, leaving 15 bases between the germline ends. Supplemented by reference TRBV2 and TRBJ2-2, the full variable domain reads EPEVTQTPSHQVTQMGQEVILRCVPISNHLYFYWYRQILGQKVEFLVSFYNNEISEKSEIFDDQFSVERPDGSNFTLKIRSTKLEDSAMYFCASSQGGGRTGELFFGEGSRLTVL.

For the CDR3, the DNA is TGTGCCAGCAGTCTAGACGGGAACACTGAAGCTTTCTTT. This gives the protein CASSLDGNTEAFF. V gene TRBV2 combines with J gene TRBJ1-1, with D hard to call. CDR3 length equals 13 residues. The V and J ends lost 5 bases and 1 base respectively, with 8 bases between them. CDR1 and CDR2 (germline): SNHLY, FYNNEI.

This chain's CDR3 is CASSSYPENIQYF. For the CDR3, the DNA is TGTGCCAGCAGTTCCTATCCCGAAAACATTCAGTACTTC. The V call is TRBV6-5, the J call TRBJ2-4; D not resolved. This CDR3 has 13 amino acids. Trimming cost V 4 bases and J 5 bases, with 9 bases left between them. Germline-derived CDR1 and CDR2 are MNHEY and SVGAGI.